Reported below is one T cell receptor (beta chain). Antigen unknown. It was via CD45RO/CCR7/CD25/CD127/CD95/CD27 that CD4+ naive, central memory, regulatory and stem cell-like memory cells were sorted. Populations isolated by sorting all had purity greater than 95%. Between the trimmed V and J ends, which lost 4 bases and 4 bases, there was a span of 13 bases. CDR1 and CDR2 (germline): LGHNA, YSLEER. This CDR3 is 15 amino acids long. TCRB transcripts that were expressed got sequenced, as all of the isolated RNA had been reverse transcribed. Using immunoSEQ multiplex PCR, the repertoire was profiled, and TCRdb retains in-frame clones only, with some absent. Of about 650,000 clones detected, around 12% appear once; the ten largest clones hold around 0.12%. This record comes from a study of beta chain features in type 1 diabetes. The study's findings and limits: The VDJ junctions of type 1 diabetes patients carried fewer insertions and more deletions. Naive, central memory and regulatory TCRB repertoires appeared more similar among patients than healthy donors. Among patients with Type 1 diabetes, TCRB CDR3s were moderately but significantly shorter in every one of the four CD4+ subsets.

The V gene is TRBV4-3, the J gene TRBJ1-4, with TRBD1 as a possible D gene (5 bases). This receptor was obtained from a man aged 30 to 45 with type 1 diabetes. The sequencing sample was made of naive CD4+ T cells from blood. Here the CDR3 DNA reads TGCGCCAGCAGCCCGGGCCCAGGGTATAATGAAAAACTGTTTTTT. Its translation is CASSPGPGYNEKLFF.